This note documents a single T cell receptor beta chain sequence. Its antigen is not known. Clones were read by immunoSEQ multiplex PCR, and TCRdb kept only the in-frame ones, dropping some. Of about 2,100,000 clones listed, around 93% are singletons. The data derive from a study of shared clonotypes between healthy human individuals. The overall study: Per donor, three plates held CD4 naive cells, three held CD4 memory, two held CD8 naive and one held CD8 memory. Findings of the study overall: Naive CD4 clonotype sharing across a few donors was 4% to 5.5%.

Cells designated naive CD8 were CD45RO-negative and were positively selected for CCR7, with terminally differentiated effector memory CD45RA+ cells excluded. Germline assignment: CDR1 PRHDT and CDR2 FYEKMQ (reference sequence). The trim removed 5 bases at V and 8 bases at J, leaving 7 bases unmatched. The CDR3 length is 16 residues. The TCR originated in a man younger than 35 in good health. Some clones in this sample may be carry-over from other donors' samples. The rearrangement uses TRBV13 and TRBJ2-1, with 15 positions matching TRBD2. Material: naive CD8+ T cells from PBMCs. DNA of the CDR3: TGTGCCAGCAGCGAAGGGACTAGCGGGAGGATAGATGAGCAGTTCTTC. Residues: CASSEGTSGRIDEQFF.